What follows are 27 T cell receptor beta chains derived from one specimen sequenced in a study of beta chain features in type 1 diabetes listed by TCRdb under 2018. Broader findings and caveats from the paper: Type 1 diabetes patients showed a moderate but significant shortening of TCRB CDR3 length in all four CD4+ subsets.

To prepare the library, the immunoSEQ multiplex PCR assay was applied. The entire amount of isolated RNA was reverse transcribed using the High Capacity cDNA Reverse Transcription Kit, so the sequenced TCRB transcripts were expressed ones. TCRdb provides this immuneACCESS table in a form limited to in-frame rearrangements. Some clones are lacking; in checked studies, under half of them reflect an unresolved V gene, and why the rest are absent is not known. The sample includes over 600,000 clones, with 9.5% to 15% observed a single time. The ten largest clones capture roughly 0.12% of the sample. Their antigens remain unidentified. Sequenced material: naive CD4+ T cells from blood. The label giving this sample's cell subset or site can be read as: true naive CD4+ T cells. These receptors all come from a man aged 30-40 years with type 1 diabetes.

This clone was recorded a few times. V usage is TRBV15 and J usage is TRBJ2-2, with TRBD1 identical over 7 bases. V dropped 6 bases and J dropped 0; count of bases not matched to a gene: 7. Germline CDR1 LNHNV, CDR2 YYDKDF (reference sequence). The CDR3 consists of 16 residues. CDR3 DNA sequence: TGTGCCACCAGTTTCCGGACAGGCGCGAACACCGGGGAGCTGTTTTTT. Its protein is CATSFRTGANTGELFF.

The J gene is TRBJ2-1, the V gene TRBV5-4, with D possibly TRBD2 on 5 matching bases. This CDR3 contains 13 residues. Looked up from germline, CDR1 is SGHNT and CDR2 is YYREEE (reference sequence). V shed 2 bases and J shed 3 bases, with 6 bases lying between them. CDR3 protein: CASSFGVYNEQFF. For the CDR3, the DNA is TGTGCCAGCAGCTTCGGGGTCTACAATGAGCAGTTCTTC.

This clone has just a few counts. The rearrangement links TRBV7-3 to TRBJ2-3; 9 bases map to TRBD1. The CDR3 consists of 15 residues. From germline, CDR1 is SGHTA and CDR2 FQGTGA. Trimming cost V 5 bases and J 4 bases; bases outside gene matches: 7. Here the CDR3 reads CASSLQGAEADTQYF. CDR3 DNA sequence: TGTGCCAGCAGCCTACAGGGGGCTGAGGCAGATACGCAGTATTTT.

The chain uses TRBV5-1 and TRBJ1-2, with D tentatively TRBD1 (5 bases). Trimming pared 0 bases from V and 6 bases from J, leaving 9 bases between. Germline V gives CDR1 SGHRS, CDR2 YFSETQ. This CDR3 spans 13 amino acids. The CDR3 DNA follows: TGCGCCAGCAGCTTGGAGATGGGGGATGGCTACACCTTC. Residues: CASSLEMGDGYTF.

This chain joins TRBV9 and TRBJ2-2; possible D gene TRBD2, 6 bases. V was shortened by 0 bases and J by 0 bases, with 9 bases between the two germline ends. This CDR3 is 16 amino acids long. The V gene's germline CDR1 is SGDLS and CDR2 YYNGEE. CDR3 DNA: TGTGCCAGCAGCGTAGATGGCGGGACGAACACCGGGGAGCTGTTTTTT. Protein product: CASSVDGGTNTGELFF. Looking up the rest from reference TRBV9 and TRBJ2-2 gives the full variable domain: DSGVTQTPKHLITATGQRVTLRCSPRSGDLSVYWYQQSLDQGLQFLIQYYNGEERAKGNILERFSAQQFPDLHSELNLSSLELGDSALYFCASSVDGGTNTGELFFGEGSRLTVL.

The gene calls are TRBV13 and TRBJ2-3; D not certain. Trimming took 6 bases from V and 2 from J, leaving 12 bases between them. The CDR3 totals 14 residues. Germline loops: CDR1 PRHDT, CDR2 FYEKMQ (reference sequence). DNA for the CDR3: TGTGCCAGCAGGCCCACACACACCACAGATACGCAGTATTTT. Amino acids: CASRPTHTTDTQYF.

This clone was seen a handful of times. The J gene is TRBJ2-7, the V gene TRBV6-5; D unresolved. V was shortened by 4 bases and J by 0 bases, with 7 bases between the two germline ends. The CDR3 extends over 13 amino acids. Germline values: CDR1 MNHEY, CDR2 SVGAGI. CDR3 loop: CASSSGFSYEQYF. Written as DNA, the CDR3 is TGTGCCAGCAGTTCTGGCTTCTCCTACGAGCAGTACTTC.

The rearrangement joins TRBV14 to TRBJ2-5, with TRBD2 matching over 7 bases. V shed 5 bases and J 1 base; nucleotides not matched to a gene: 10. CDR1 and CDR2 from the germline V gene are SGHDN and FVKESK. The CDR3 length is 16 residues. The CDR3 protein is CASSIRVGGTQETQYF. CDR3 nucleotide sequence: TGTGCCAGCAGCATAAGGGTCGGGGGGACCCAAGAGACCCAGTACTTC.

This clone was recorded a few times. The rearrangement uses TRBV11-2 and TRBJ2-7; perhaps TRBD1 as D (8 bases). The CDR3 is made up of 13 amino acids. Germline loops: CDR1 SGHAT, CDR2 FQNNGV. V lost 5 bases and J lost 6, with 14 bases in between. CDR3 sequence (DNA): TGTGCCAGCAGCGTACAGGGGGAGGGCGAGCAGTACTTC. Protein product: CASSVQGEGEQYF.

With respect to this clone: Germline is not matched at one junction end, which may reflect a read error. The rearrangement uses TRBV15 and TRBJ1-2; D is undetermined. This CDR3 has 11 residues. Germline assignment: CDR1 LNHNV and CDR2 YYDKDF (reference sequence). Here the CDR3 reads CATSRNGEGAF. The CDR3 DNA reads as TGTGCCACCAGCAGAAATGGGGAGGGAGCCTTC.

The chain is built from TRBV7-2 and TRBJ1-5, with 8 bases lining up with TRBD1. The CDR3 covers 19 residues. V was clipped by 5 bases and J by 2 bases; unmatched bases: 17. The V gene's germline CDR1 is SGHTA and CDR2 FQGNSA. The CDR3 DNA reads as TGTGCCAGCAGCCCACTCAAGGGACAGGTCCGTCTTGGCAATCAGCCCCAGCATTTT. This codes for CASSPLKGQVRLGNQPQHF.

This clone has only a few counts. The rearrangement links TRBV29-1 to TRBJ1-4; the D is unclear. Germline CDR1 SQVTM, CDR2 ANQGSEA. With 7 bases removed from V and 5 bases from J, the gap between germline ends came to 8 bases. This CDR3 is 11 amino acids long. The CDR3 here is CSGARNEKLFF. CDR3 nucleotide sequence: TGCAGCGGGGCCAGGAATGAAAAACTGTTTTTT. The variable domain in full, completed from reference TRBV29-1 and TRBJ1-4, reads SAVISQKPSRDICQRGTSLTIQCQVDSQVTMMFWYRQQPGQSLTLIATANQGSEATYESGFVIDKFPISRPNLTFSTLTVSNMSPEDSSIYLCSGARNEKLFFGSGTQLSVL.

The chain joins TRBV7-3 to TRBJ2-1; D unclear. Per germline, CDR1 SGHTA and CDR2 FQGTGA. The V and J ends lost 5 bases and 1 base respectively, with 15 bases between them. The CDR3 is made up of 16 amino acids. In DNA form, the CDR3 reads TGTGCCAGCAGCCCCCGCCTGGCACTATCCTACAATGAGCAGTTCTTC. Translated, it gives CASSPRLALSYNEQFF.

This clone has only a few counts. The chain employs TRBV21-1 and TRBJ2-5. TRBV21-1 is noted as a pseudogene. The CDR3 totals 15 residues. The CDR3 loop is CASSKVLGRQETQYF. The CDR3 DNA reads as TGTGCCAGCAGCAAAGTGTTGGGACGGCAAGAGACCCAGTACTTC.

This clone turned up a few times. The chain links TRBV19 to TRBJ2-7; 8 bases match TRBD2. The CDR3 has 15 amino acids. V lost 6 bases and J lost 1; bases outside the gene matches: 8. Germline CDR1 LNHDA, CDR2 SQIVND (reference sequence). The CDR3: CASSVGGALSYEQYF. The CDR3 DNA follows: TGTGCCAGTAGCGTCGGGGGGGCATTGTCCTACGAGCAGTACTTC.

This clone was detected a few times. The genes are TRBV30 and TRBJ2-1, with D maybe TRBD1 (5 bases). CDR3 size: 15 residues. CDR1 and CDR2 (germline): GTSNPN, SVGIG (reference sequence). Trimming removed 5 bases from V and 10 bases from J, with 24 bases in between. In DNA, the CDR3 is TGTGCCTGGGCCCCCTTGGGGATATCATCAGGGGAGCAGTTCTTC. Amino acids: CAWAPLGISSGEQFF.

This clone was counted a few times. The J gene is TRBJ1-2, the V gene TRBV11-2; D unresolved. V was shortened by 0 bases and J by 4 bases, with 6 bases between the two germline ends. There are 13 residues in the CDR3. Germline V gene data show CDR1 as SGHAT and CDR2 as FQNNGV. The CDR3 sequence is CASSLDPSYGYTF. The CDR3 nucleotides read TGTGCCAGCAGCTTAGATCCCAGCTATGGCTACACCTTC.

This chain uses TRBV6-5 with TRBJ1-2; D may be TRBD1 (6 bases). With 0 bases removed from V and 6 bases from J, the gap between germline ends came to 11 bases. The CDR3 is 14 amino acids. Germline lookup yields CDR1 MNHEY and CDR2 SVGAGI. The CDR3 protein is CASSYSQGRDGYTF. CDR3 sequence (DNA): TGTGCCAGCAGTTACTCGCAGGGGCGGGATGGCTACACCTTC.

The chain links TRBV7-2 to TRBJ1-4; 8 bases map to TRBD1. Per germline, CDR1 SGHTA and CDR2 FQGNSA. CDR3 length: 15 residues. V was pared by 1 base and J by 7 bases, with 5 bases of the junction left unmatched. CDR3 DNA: TGTGCCAGCAGCTTAGGCGGACAGGGTGGTGAAAAACTGTTTTTT. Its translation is CASSLGGQGGEKLFF.

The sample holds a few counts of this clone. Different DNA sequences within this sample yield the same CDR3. CDR3 amino acids: CASIQGREYF. As DNA, the CDR3 is TGTGCCAGCATACAGGGGCGTGAGTACTTC. The V and J genes are TRBV6-5 and TRBJ2-4; 7 bases align to TRBD1. Germline lookup yields CDR1 MNHEY and CDR2 SVGAGI. The CDR3 has 10 amino acids. The junction had 5 bases not matched to a gene; V was cut back by 7 bases and J by 14 bases.

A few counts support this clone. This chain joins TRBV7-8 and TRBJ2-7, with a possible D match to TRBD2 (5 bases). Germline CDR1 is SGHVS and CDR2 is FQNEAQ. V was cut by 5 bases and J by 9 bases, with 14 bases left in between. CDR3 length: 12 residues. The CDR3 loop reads CASSPGREGQYF. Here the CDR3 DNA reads TGTGCCAGCAGCCCGGGAAGGGAAGGGCAGTACTTC.

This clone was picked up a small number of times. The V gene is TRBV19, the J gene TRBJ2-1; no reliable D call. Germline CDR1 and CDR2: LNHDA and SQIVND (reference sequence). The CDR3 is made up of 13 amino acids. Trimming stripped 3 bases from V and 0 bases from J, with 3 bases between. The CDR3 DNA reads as TGTGCCAGTAGTATGAACTCCTACAATGAGCAGTTCTTC. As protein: CASSMNSYNEQFF.

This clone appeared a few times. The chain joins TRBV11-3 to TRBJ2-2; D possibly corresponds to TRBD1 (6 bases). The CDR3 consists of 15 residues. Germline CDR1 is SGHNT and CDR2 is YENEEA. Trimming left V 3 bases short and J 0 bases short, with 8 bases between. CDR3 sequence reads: CASSLAGANTGELFF. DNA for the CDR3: TGTGCCAGCAGCTTGGCAGGGGCGAACACCGGGGAGCTGTTTTTT.

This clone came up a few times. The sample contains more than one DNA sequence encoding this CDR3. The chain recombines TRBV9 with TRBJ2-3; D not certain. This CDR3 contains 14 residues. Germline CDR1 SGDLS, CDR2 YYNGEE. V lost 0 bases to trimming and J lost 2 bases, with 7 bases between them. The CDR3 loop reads CASSVGLDTDTQYF. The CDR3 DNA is TGTGCCAGCAGCGTAGGGCTCGACACAGATACGCAGTATTTT. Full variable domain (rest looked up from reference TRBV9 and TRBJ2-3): DSGVTQTPKHLITATGQRVTLRCSPRSGDLSVYWYQQSLDQGLQFLIQYYNGEERAKGNILERFSAQQFPDLHSELNLSSLELGDSALYFCASSVGLDTDTQYFGPGTRLTVL.

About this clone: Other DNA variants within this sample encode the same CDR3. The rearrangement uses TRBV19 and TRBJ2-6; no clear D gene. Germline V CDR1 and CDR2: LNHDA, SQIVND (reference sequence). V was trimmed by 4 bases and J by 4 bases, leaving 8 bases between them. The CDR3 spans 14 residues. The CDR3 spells CASSRGSGANVLTF. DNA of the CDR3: TGTGCCAGTAGTAGAGGTTCGGGGGCCAACGTCCTGACTTTC.

CDR3: CASSSYYGNEQFF. Written as DNA, the CDR3 is TGTGCCAGCAGCTCATACTACGGCAATGAGCAGTTCTTC. This chain joins TRBV5-4 and TRBJ2-1; D gene unclear. V dropped 3 bases and J dropped 6 bases, with 10 bases sitting between them. CDR3 size: 13 residues. CDR1 and CDR2 from the germline V gene are SGHNT and YYREEE (reference sequence).

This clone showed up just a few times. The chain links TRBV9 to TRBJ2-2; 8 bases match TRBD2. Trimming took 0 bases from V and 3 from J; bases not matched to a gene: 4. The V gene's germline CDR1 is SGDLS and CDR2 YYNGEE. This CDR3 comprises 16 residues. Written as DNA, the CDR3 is TGTGCCAGCAGCGTAGTGAGCGGGGGTCACACCGGGGAGCTGTTTTTT. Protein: CASSVVSGGHTGELFF.